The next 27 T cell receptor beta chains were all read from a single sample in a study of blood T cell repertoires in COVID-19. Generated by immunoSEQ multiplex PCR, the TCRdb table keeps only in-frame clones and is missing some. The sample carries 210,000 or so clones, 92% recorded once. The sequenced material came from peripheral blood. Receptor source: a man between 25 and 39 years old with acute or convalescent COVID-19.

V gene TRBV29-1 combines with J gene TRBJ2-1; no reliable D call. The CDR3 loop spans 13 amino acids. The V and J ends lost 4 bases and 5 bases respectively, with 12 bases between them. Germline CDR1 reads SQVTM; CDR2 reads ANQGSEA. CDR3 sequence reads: CSVGVTLNNEQFF. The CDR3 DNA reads TGCAGCGTTGGGGTGACACTGAACAATGAGCAGTTCTTC.

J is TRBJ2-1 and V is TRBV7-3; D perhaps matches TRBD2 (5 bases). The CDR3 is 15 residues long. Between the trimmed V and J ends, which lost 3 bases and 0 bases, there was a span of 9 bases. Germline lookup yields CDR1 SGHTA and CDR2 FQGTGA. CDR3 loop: CASSLEESSYNEQFF. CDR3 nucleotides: TGTGCCAGCAGCTTGGAGGAAAGCTCCTACAATGAGCAGTTCTTC.

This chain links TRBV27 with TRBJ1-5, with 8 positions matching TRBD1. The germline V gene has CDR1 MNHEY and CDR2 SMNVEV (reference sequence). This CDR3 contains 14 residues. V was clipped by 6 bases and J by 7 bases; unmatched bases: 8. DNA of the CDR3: TGTGCCAGCAGCCGAGGACAGGGTTGGCAGCCCCAGCATTTT. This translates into CASSRGQGWQPQHF.

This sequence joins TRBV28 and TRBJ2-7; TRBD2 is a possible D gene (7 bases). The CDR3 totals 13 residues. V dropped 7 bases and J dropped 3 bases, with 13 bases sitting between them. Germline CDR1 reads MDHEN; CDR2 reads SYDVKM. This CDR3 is CASNPGGLYEQYF. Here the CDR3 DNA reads TGTGCCAGCAATCCCGGGGGGCTCTACGAGCAGTACTTC.

CDR3 DNA: TGCGCCAGCAGCTACTCCCTTTGGCGGGATAATGAGCAGTTCTTC. Protein: CASSYSLWRDNEQFF. This chain links TRBV5-1 with TRBJ2-1; D is possibly TRBD2 (6 bases). CDR1 and CDR2 from the germline V gene are SGHRS and YFSETQ. V gave up 3 bases and J gave up 7 bases, with 17 bases separating them. CDR3 size: 15 residues.

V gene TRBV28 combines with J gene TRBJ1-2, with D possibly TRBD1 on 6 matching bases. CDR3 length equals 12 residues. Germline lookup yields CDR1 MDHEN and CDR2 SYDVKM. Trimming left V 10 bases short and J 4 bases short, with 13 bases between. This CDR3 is CAISGTPYGYTF. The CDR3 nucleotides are TGTGCCATCTCCGGGACACCCTATGGCTACACCTTC.

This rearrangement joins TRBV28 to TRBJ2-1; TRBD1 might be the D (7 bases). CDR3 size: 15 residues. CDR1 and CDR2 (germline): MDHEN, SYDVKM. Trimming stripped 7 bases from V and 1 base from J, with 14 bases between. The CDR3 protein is CASISGGPSYNEQFF. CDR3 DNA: TGTGCCAGCATTTCAGGGGGGCCTTCCTACAATGAGCAGTTCTTC.

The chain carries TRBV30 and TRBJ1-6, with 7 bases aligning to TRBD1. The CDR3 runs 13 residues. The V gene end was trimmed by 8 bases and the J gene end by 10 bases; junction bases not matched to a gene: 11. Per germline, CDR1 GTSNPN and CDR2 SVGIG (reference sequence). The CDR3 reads CALRQGGRSPLHF. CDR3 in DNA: TGTGCCCTGCGACAGGGAGGACGGTCACCCCTCCACTTT.

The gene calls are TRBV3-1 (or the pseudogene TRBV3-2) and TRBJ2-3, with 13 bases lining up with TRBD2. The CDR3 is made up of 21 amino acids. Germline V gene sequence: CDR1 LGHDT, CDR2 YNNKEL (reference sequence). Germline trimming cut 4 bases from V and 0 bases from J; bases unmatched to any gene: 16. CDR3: CASSRNPPGLAGITSTDTQYF. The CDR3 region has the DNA TGTGCCAGCAGCCGAAACCCTCCGGGACTAGCGGGGATCACTAGCACAGATACGCAGTATTTT.

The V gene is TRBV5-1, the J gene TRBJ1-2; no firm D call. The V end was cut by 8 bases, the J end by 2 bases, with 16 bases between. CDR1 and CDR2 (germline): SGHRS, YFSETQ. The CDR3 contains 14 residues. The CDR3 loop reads CASSAAATNYGYTF. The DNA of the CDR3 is TGCGCCAGTTCCGCGGCGGCCACAAACTATGGCTACACCTTC. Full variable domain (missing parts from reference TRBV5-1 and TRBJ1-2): KAGVTQTPRYLIKTRGQQVTLSCSPISGHRSVSWYQQTPGQGLQFLFEYFSETQRNKGNFPGRFSGRQFSNSRSEMNVSTLELGDSALYLCASSAAATNYGYTFGSGTRLTVV.

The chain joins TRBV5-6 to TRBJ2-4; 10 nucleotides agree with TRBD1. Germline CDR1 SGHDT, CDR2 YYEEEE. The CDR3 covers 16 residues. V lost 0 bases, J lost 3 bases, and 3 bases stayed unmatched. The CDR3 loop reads CASSLDGTGVKNIQYF. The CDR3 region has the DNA TGTGCCAGCAGCTTGGATGGGACAGGGGTCAAAAACATTCAGTACTTC.

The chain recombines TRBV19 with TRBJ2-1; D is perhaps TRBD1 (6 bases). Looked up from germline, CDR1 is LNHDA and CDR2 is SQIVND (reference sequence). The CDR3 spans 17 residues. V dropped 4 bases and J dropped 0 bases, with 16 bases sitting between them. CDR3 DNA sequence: TGTGCCAGTAGTAACACAGGGCGGGTGAGCTCCTACAATGAGCAGTTCTTC. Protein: CASSNTGRVSSYNEQFF.

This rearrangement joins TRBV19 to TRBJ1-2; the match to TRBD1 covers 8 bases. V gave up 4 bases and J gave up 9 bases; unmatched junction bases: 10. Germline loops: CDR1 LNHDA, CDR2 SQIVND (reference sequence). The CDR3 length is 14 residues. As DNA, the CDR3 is TGTGCCAGTAGTAGACCTGGACAGGGTGGGAGCTACACCTTC. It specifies CASSRPGQGGSYTF. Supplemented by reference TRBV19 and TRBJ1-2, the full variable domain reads DGGITQSPKYLFRKEGQNVTLSCEQNLNHDAMYWYRQDPGQGLRLIYYSQIVNDFQKGDIAEGYSVSREKKESFPLTVTSAQKNPTAFYLCASSRPGQGGSYTFGSGTRLTVV.

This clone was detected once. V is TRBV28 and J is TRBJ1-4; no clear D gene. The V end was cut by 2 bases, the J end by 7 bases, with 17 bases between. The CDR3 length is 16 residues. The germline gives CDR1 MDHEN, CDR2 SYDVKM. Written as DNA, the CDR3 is TGTGCCAGCAGTTTACTTGCGCCAGGACGGGGTGAAAAACTGTTTTTT. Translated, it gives CASSLLAPGRGEKLFF.

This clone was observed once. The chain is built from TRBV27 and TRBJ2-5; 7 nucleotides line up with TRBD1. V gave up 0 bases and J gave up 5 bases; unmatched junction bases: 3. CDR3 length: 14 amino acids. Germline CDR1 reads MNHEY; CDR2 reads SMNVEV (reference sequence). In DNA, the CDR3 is TGTGCCAGCAGTTTATCGGCCAGGGGGGAGACCCAGTACTTC. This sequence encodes CASSLSARGETQYF.

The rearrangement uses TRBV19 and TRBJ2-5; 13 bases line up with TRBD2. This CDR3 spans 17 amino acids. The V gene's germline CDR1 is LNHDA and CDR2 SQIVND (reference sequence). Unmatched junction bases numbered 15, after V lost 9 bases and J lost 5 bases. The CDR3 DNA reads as TGTGCCAGCAGCCCGGGAACTAGCGGGGGGGCTAGGGAGACCCAGTACTTC. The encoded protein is CASSPGTSGGARETQYF.

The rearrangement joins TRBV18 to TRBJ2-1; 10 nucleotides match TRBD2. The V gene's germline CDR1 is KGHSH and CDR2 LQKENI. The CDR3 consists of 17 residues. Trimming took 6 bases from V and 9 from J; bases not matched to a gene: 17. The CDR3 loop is CASSSPDGLAGVGEQFF. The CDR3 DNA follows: TGTGCCAGCTCGTCCCCCGACGGGCTAGCGGGAGTGGGTGAGCAGTTCTTC.

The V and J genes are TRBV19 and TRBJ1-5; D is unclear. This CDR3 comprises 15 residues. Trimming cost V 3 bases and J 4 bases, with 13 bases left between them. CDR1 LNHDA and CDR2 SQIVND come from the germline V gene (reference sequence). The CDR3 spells CASSMGVRLNQPQHF. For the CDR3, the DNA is TGTGCCAGTAGTATGGGTGTCAGACTAAATCAGCCCCAGCATTTT.

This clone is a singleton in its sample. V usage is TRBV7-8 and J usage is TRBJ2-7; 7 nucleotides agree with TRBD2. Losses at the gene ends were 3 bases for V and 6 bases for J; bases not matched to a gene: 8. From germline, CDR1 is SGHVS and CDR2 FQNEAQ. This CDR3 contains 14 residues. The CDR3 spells CASSFAGVGREQYF. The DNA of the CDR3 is TGTGCCAGCAGCTTCGCGGGAGTTGGACGCGAGCAGTACTTC. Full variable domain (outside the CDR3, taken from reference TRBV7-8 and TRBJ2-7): GAGVSQSPRYKVAKRGQDVALRCDPISGHVSLFWYQQALGQGPEFLTYFQNEAQLDKSGLPSDRFFAERPEGSVSTLKIQRTQQEDSAVYLCASSFAGVGREQYFGPGTRLTVT.

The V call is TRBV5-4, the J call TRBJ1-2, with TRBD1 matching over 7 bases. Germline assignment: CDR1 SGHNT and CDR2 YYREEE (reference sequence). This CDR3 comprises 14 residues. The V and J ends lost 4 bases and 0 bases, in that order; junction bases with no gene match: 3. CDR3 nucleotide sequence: TGTGCCAGCAGCGGGGGACAGACTAACTATGGCTACACCTTC. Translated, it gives CASSGGQTNYGYTF.

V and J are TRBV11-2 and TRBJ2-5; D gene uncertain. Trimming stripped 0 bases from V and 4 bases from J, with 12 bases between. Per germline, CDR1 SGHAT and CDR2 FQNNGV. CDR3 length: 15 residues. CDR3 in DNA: TGTGCCAGCAGCTTAGACCCGATAAGCCTAGAGACCCAGTACTTC. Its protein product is CASSLDPISLETQYF. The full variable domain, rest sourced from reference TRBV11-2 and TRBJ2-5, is EAGVAQSPRYKIIEKRQSVAFWCNPISGHATLYWYQQILGQGPKLLIQFQNNGVVDDSQLPKDRFSAERLKGVDSTLKIQPAKLEDSAVYLCASSLDPISLETQYFGPGTRLLVL.

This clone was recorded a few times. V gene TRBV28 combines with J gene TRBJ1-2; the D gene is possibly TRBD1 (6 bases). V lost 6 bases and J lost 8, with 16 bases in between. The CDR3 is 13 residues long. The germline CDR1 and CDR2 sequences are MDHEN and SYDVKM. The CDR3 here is CASSIQGPGGYTF. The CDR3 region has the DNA TGTGCCAGCAGCATCCAGGGGCCAGGGGGCTACACCTTC.

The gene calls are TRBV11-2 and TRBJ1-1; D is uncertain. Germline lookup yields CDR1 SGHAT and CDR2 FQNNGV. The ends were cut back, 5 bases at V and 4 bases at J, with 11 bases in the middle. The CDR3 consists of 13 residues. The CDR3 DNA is TGTGCCAGCAGCCCATTTGACACCACTGAAGCTTTCTTT. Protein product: CASSPFDTTEAFF.

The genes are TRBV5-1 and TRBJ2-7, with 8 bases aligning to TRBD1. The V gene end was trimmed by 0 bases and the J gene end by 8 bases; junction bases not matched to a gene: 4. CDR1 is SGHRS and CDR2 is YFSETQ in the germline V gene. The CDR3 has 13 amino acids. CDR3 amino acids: CASSLGGQGKQYF. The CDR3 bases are TGCGCCAGCAGCTTGGGTGGACAGGGCAAGCAGTACTTC. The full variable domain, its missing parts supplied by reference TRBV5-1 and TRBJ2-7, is KAGVTQTPRYLIKTRGQQVTLSCSPISGHRSVSWYQQTPGQGLQFLFEYFSETQRNKGNFPGRFSGRQFSNSRSEMNVSTLELGDSALYLCASSLGGQGKQYFGPGTRLTVT.

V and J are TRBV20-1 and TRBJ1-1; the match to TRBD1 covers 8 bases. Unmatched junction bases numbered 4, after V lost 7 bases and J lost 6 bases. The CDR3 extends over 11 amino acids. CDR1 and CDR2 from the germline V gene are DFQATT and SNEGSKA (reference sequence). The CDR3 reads CSVRGQAEAFF. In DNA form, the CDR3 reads TGCAGTGTCAGGGGGCAGGCTGAAGCTTTCTTT.

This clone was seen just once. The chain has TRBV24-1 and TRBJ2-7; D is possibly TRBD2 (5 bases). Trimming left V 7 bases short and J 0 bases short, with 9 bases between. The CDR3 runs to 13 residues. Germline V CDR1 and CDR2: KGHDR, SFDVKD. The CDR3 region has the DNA TGTGCCACCAGCAGCGGAGGCTCCTACGAGCAGTACTTC. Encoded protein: CATSSGGSYEQYF.

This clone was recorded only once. CDR3: CASSTEGTNQETQYF. In DNA form, the CDR3 reads TGCGCCAGCAGCACTGAGGGCACCAATCAAGAGACCCAGTACTTC. This chain joins TRBV4-1 and TRBJ2-5, with TRBD2 as a possible D gene (5 bases). CDR3 length: 15 amino acids. Germline V gives CDR1 MGHRA, CDR2 YSYEKL. V lost 5 bases, J lost 2 bases, and 15 bases lay in between.